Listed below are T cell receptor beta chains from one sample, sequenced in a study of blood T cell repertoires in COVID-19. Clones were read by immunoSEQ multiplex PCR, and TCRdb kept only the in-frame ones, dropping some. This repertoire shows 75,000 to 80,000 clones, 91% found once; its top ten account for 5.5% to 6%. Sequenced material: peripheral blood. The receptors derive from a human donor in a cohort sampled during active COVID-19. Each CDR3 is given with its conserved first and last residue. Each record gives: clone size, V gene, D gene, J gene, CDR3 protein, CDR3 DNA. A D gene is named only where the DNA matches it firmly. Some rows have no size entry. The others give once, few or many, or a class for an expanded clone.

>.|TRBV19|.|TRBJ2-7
CASSIRSAGTYEQYF
TGTGCCAGTAGTATTAGAAGCGCCGGTACCTACGAGCAGTACTTC
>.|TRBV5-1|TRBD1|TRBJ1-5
CASSLGQGYQPQHF
TGCGCCAGCAGCTTGGGACAGGGTTACCAGCCCCAGCATTTT
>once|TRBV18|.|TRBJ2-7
CASSLVRDIRLGLYEQYF
TGTGCCAGCTCACTAGTAAGGGACATCCGATTGGGGCTCTACGAGCAGTACTTC
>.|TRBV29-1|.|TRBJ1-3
CSVQTGTGNTIYF
TGCAGCGTTCAGACAGGCACTGGAAACACCATATATTTT
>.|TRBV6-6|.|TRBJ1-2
CASSYGPSQNYGYTF
TGTGCCAGCAGTTACGGGCCCTCTCAGAACTATGGCTACACCTTC
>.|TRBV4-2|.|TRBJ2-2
CASSQDGRELKTGELFF
TGTGCCAGCAGCCAAGATGGTAGGGAGTTAAAGACCGGGGAGCTGTTTTTT
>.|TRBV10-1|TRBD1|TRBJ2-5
CASSEGTAQETQYF
TGCGCCAGCAGTGAGGGGACAGCCCAAGAGACCCAGTACTTC
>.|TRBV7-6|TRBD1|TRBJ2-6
CASSLSSRDRGRLSGANVLTF
TGTGCCAGCAGCTTAAGTTCCCGGGACAGGGGACGTCTCTCTGGGGCCAACGTCCTGACTTTC
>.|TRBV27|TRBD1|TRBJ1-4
CASTNRGRGEKLFF
TGTGCCAGCACTAACAGGGGGCGCGGAGAAAAACTGTTTTTT
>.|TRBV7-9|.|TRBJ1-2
CASSSYVLYGYTF
TGTGCCAGCAGCTCCTACGTCCTTTATGGCTACACCTTC
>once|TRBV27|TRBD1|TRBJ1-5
CASRTGGQPQHF
TGTGCCAGCAGGACAGGGGGTCAGCCCCAGCATTTT
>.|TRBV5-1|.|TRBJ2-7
CASSRTPGETYEQYF
TGCGCCAGCAGCCGGACCCCGGGGGAGACCTACGAGCAGTACTTC
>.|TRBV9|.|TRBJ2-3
CASSVTRRGGTDTQYF
TGTGCCAGCAGCGTAACGCGCAGGGGTGGCACAGATACGCAGTATTTT
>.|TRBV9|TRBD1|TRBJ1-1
CASSVAPTGGQAEAFF
TGTGCCAGCAGCGTAGCTCCGACAGGGGGCCAAGCTGAAGCTTTCTTT
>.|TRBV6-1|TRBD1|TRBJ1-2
CASSEGTGGGYGYTF
TGTGCCAGCAGTGAGGGGACAGGGGGCGGTTATGGCTACACCTTC
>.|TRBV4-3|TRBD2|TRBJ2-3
CASSQDWGDLAGGIDTQYF
TGCGCCAGCAGCCAAGATTGGGGCGACCTTGCGGGGGGGATAGATACGCAGTATTTT
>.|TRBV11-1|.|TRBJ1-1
CASSLAARNDEAFF
TGTGCCAGCAGCTTAGCCGCCAGGAACGATGAAGCTTTCTTT
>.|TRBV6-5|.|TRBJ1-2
CASTLTGAYGYTF
TGTGCCAGCACCTTGACAGGAGCCTATGGCTACACCTTC
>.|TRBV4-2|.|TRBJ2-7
CASSQDRNLREQYF
TGTGCCAGCAGCCAAGATCGGAATCTGAGGGAGCAGTACTTC
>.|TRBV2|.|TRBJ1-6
CASSVTVDNSPLHF
TGTGCCAGCAGTGTAACAGTGGATAATTCACCCCTCCACTTT
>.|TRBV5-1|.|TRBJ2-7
CASSLVPGSSYEQYF
TGCGCCAGCAGCTTGGTTCCGGGGAGCTCCTACGAGCAGTACTTC
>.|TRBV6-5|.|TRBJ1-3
CASRPGYRAGNTIYF
TGTGCCAGCAGACCCGGGTACAGGGCTGGAAACACCATATATTTT
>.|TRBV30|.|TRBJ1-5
CAWSVRGGEINQPQHF
TGTGCCTGGAGTGTACGAGGAGGGGAGATCAATCAGCCCCAGCATTTT
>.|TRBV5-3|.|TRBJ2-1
CARSQSDSYNEQFF
TGTGCCAGAAGCCAATCTGACAGCTACAATGAGCAGTTCTTC
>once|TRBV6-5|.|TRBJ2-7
CASRNGFYEQYF
TGTGCCAGCAGGAACGGGTTCTACGAGCAGTACTTC
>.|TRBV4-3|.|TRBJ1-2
CASSQASQGNYGYTF
TGCGCCAGCAGCCAAGCATCACAGGGCAACTATGGCTACACCTTC
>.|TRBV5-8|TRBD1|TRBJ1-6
CASSLGAGGFLILHF
TGTGCCAGCAGCCTTGGAGCAGGGGGCTTTTTGATCCTCCACTTT
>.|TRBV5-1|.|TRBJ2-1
CASSFIGGASYNEQFF
TGCGCCAGCAGCTTCATAGGGGGGGCCTCCTACAATGAGCAGTTCTTC
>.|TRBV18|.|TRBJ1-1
CASSPTGRMNTEAFF
TGTGCCAGCTCACCGACCGGGAGAATGAACACTGAAGCTTTCTTT
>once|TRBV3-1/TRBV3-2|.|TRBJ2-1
CASSQVRGGASNEQFF
TGTGCCAGCAGCCAAGTTCGTGGGGGCGCTTCCAATGAGCAGTTCTTC
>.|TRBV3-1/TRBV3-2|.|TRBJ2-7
CASSQRGNPYEQYF
TGTGCCAGCAGCCAAAGGGGCAACCCTTACGAGCAGTACTTC
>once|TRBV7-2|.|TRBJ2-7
CASSYRDEQYF
TGTGCCAGCAGCTACAGGGACGAGCAGTACTTC
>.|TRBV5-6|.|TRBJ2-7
CASRKKGGTDYEQYF
TGTGCCAGCAGAAAAAAAGGGGGGACAGACTACGAGCAGTACTTC
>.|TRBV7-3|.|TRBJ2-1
CASSPGIRGEQFF
TGTGCCAGCAGCCCCGGAATCCGGGGGGAGCAGTTCTTC
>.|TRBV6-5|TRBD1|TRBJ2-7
CASSYSGQGVTYEQYF
TGTGCCAGCAGTTACTCGGGACAGGGGGTAACCTACGAGCAGTACTTC
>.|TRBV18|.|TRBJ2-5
CASSSVTETQYF
TGTGCCAGCTCATCAGTCACAGAGACCCAGTACTTC
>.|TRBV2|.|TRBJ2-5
CASSVRGEETQYF
TGTGCCAGCAGTGTTCGCGGGGAAGAGACCCAGTACTTC
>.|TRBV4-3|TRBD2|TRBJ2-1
CASSQEASGKTRYHEQFF
TGCGCCAGCAGCCAAGAAGCTAGCGGAAAAACAAGGTACCATGAGCAGTTCTTC
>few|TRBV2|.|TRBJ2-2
CASRPDGLTGELFF
TGTGCCAGCAGGCCCGACGGGTTGACCGGGGAGCTGTTTTTT
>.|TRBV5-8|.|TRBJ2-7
CASSLIRTESYEQYF
TGTGCCAGCAGCTTGATTAGAACAGAGTCGTACGAGCAGTACTTC
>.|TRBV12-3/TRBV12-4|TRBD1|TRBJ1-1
CASSGQVNTEAFF
TGTGCCAGCAGCGGACAGGTGAACACTGAAGCTTTCTTT
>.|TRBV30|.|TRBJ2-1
CAWRALRGEQFF
TGTGCCTGGAGAGCCCTCAGGGGTGAGCAGTTCTTC
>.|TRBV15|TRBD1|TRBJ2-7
CATSAGQGRYYEQYF
TGTGCCACCAGCGCAGGACAGGGAAGATACTACGAGCAGTACTTC
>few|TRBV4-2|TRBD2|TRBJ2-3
CASSQDGAGGQDTQYF
TGTGCCAGCAGCCAAGATGGGGCGGGGGGGCAAGATACGCAGTATTTT
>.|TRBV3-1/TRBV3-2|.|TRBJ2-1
CASSQRRDSYDSSEQFF
TGTGCCAGCAGCCAGCGTCGGGACTCATATGATAGTAGTGAGCAGTTCTTC
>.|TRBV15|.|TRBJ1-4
CATSRDRGASNEKLFF
TGTGCCACCAGCAGAGATCGGGGGGCATCTAATGAAAAACTGTTTTTT
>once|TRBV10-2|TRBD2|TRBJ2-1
CASSPGLAGGGEQFF
TGCGCCAGCAGTCCGGGACTAGCGGGGGGCGGGGAGCAGTTCTTC
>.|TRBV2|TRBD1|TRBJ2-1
CASKTTKDRVTYNEQFF
TGTGCCAGCAAGACAACGAAGGACAGGGTCACCTACAATGAGCAGTTCTTC
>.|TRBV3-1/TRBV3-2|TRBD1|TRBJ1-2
CASSPRDSKFYGYTF
TGTGCCAGCAGCCCCCGGGACAGCAAATTCTATGGCTACACCTTC
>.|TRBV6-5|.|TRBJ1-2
CASSYSISQVAYGYTF
TGTGCCAGCAGTTACTCGATTAGTCAGGTCGCCTATGGCTACACCTTC
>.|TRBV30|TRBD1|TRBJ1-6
CAWTQGARRDSPLHF
TGTGCCTGGACACAGGGGGCGCGAAGGGATTCACCCCTCCACTTT
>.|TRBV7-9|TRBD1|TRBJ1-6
CASSLGTGRNNSPLHF
TGTGCCAGCAGCCTCGGGACAGGGAGAAATAATTCACCCCTCCACTTT
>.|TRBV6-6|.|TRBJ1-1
CASSPTGRNTEAFF
TGTGCCAGCAGTCCCACAGGAAGGAACACTGAAGCTTTCTTT
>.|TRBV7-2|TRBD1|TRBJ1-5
CASSPGTGGYQPQHF
TGTGCCAGCAGCCCCGGGACAGGGGGCTACCAGCCCCAGCATTTT
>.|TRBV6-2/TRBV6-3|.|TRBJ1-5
CASSYGRGSGNQPQHF
TGTGCCAGCAGTTACGGGCGGGGGAGTGGCAATCAGCCCCAGCATTTT
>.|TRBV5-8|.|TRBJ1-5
CASRQGWAQPQHF
TGTGCCAGCAGACAGGGCTGGGCTCAGCCCCAGCATTTT
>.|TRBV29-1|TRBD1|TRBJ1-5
CSAGTGVSQPQHF
TGCAGCGCCGGGACAGGGGTAAGTCAGCCCCAGCATTTT